The 18 T cell receptor beta chains below come from one sample, sequenced in a study of OX40 agonist ivuxolimab in advanced cancers. Only in-frame clones appear in the TCRdb table, and some are missing; sequencing was by immunoSEQ multiplex PCR. There are 90,000 to 100,000 clones in the sample; approximately 85% occur only once, and 3.5% to 4.5% lies in the top ten. Source: CD4+ or CD8+ T cells sorted from blood, taken in a trial of the OX40 agonist ivuxolimab. These receptors all come from an adult with an advanced solid tumor such as melanoma, head and neck, liver or kidney cancer.

This chain links TRBV27 with TRBJ2-3; D is possibly TRBD2 (7 bases). Trimming took 3 bases from V and 4 from J, leaving 14 bases between them. The CDR3 length is 15 residues. Per germline, CDR1 MNHEY and CDR2 SMNVEV (reference sequence). CDR3 DNA: TGTGCCAGCAGTTTGGCGGGGGCGAGGGCAGATACGCAGTATTTT. Amino acids: CASSLAGARADTQYF.

The chain uses TRBV7-9 and TRBJ2-5; 12 bases match TRBD1. V was pared by 1 base and J by 5 bases, with 8 bases of the junction left unmatched. This CDR3 region has 17 residues. Germline CDR1 reads SEHNR; CDR2 reads FQNEAQ (reference sequence). CDR3 sequence (DNA): TGTGCCAGCAGCTTAGACTGGGACAGGGGGCAGGGGGAGACCCAGTACTTC. As protein: CASSLDWDRGQGETQYF.

This clone has only one observation. This rearrangement joins TRBV19 to TRBJ2-5, with D maybe TRBD1 (5 bases). The CDR3 loop spans 13 amino acids. Per the germline V gene, CDR1 is LNHDA and CDR2 is SQIVND (reference sequence). Trimming stripped 1 base from V and 6 bases from J, with 9 bases between. The CDR3 coding sequence is TGTGCCAGTAGTATAGGTGGGGCTAAGACCCAGTACTTC. It encodes CASSIGGAKTQYF.

The rearrangement joins TRBV18 to TRBJ1-5, with 12 bases matching TRBD1. The CDR3 is 21 amino acids. CDR1 KGHSH and CDR2 LQKENI come from the germline V gene. V dropped 3 bases and J dropped 3; count of bases not matched to a gene: 18. In DNA, the CDR3 is TGTGCCAGCTCACCGCGGAGGGACAGGGGGCTTCTTAGGTTCCTCAATCAGCCCCAGCATTTT. Translating gives CASSPRRDRGLLRFLNQPQHF.

V usage is TRBV1 and J usage is TRBJ2-3. TRBV1 is a pseudogene. The CDR3 contains 14 residues. CDR3 nucleotides: TGCACCAGCGGACCCTTCACCCGTTACCATACGCAGTATTTT. It specifies CTSGPFTRYHTQYF.

This clone has a handful of counts. V usage is TRBV2 and J usage is TRBJ2-2, with 7 nucleotides matching TRBD2. This CDR3 is built from 14 residues. Germline trimming cut 6 bases from V and 7 bases from J; bases unmatched to any gene: 8. The germline CDR1 and CDR2 sequences are SNHLY and FYNNEI. CDR3 sequence (DNA): TGTGCCAGCAGCTCCAGCGGGATGGACGGGGAGCTGTTTTTT. It encodes CASSSSGMDGELFF.

The chain couples TRBV28 to TRBJ1-4; maybe TRBD1 (6 bases). CDR1 and CDR2 (germline): MDHEN, SYDVKM. V was clipped by 6 bases and J by 3 bases, with 14 bases between them. There are 15 residues in the CDR3. In DNA form, the CDR3 reads TGTGCCAGCAGAATGCAGGGGCTGGCTAATGAAAAACTGTTTTTT. Its translation is CASRMQGLANEKLFF.

The J gene is TRBJ2-7, the V gene TRBV28; TRBD1 might be the D (6 bases). Germline V lookup: CDR1 MDHEN, CDR2 SYDVKM. The CDR3 extends over 13 amino acids. Trimming took off 5 bases at V and 0 bases at J, with 8 bases between the two ends. For the CDR3, the DNA is TGTGCCAGCAGTGACAGGAGCTCCTACGAGCAGTACTTC. Protein sequence: CASSDRSSYEQYF. Full variable domain (missing parts from reference TRBV28 and TRBJ2-7): DVKVTQSSRYLVKRTGEKVFLECVQDMDHENMFWYRQDPGLGLRLIYFSYDVKMKEKGDIPEGYSVSREKKERFSLILESASTNQTSMYLCASSDRSSYEQYFGPGTRLTVT.

The J gene is TRBJ2-1, the V gene TRBV11-2; D not resolved. The CDR3 is 14 amino acids. Germline assignment: CDR1 SGHAT and CDR2 FQNNGV. V was cut by 5 bases and J by 6 bases, with 14 bases left in between. CDR3 coding DNA: TGTGCCAGCAGCCCTCGACCCGAGACCAATGAGCAGTTCTTC. It codes for CASSPRPETNEQFF.

For this clone: Germline and junction disagree at one end, which may indicate a read error. The chain has TRBV9 and TRBJ2-7; no firm D call. Germline CDR1 and CDR2: SGDLS and YYNGEE. This CDR3 has 13 amino acids. CDR3 DNA: TGTGCCAGCAGCCCCCCCCGCTCCAACGAGCAGTACTTC. Its protein product is CASSPPRSNEQYF.

Concerning this clone: The junction differs from germline at one of its ends, possibly a read error. The CDR3 here is CASSILPGNTQYF. The DNA for the CDR3 is TGCGCCAGCAGCATACTACCCGGGAACACTCAGTACTTC. The V and J genes are TRBV5-1 and TRBJ2-4; D is perhaps TRBD2 (5 bases). The CDR3 length is 13 residues. The germline CDR1 and CDR2 sequences are SGHRS and YFSETQ.

The chain couples TRBV6-5 to TRBJ1-2; the D is unclear. CDR3 size: 12 residues. Trimming took 5 bases from V and 6 from J, leaving 10 bases between them. Germline CDR1 reads MNHEY; CDR2 reads SVGAGI. The CDR3 loop reads CASSERHNGYTF. CDR3 coding DNA: TGTGCCAGCAGTGAGAGACATAATGGCTACACCTTC.

This clone was seen a few times. The V gene is TRBV5-1, the J gene TRBJ2-2, with 7 bases lining up with TRBD2. V shed 5 bases and J 1 base; nucleotides not matched to a gene: 8. Germline-derived CDR1 and CDR2 are SGHRS and YFSETQ. This CDR3 region has 16 residues. DNA of the CDR3: TGCGCCAGCAGGGCGGGACTAACCTTGAACACCGGGGAGCTGTTTTTT. It is translated as CASRAGLTLNTGELFF.

This chain connects TRBV28 to TRBJ2-1, with D possibly being TRBD1 (6 bases). CDR1 is MDHEN and CDR2 is SYDVKM in the germline V gene. Deletions cut 3 bases from V and 0 bases from J, with 15 bases between. CDR3 length equals 17 residues. The CDR3 here is CASSLRGRGYSYNEQFF. For the CDR3, the DNA is TGTGCCAGCAGTTTGAGGGGAAGGGGGTACTCCTACAATGAGCAGTTCTTC.

V is TRBV4-1 and J is TRBJ2-7, with TRBD1 matching over 11 bases. V shed 1 base, J shed 3 bases, and the junction held 8 bases outside the gene matches. This CDR3 contains 17 residues. Per the germline V gene, CDR1 is MGHRA and CDR2 is YSYEKL. CDR3 protein: CASSQGTGGLIGYEQYF. In nucleotides, the CDR3 is TGCGCCAGCAGCCAAGGGACAGGGGGCTTAATCGGCTACGAGCAGTACTTC.

The chain links TRBV7-9 to TRBJ2-7; 10 nucleotides line up with TRBD2. The germline V gene encodes CDR1 SEHNR and CDR2 FQNEAQ (reference sequence). The V gene end was trimmed by 6 bases and the J gene end by 2 bases; junction bases not matched to a gene: 4. This CDR3 is 14 amino acids long. CDR3 coding DNA: TGTGCCAGCAGTAGTAGCGGGAGGCCCTACGAGCAGTACTTC. This sequence encodes CASSSSGRPYEQYF.

The chain links TRBV6-5 to TRBJ2-7, with D possibly matching TRBD2 (5 bases). The V end was cut by 2 bases, the J end by 4 bases, with 15 bases between. The germline V gene encodes CDR1 MNHEY and CDR2 SVGAGI. The CDR3 runs 15 residues. CDR3 DNA sequence: TGTGCCAGCAGTTACAAAGCGGCCCCGGGGTACGAGCAGTACTTC. Protein: CASSYKAAPGYEQYF.

V is TRBV4-2 and J is TRBJ2-7; D unclear. This CDR3 region has 12 residues. Deletions cut 2 bases from V and 7 bases from J, with 9 bases between. From germline, CDR1 is LGHNA and CDR2 YNFKEQ. The chain's CDR3 is CASSQRAVEQYF. In DNA, the CDR3 is TGTGCCAGCAGCCAACGGGCGGTTGAGCAGTACTTC.